This T cell receptor beta chain was recovered during a study of T cells after yellow fever vaccination. Per the germline V gene, CDR1 is DFQATT and CDR2 is SNEGSKA (reference sequence). The CDR3 runs 15 residues. The V end was cut by 3 bases, the J end by 2 bases, with 15 bases between. TCRdb processed the 5' RACE reads anew with MiXCR; each CDR3 protein has one entry. This table holds around 230,000 distinct CDR3 sequences, approximately 6.7% found once. The source material was CD4+ T cells sorted from PBMCs, sampled on the day of the yellow fever booster vaccination. The gene calls are TRBV20-1 and TRBJ2-3; D gene ambiguous. The TCR sequence derives from a man in his thirties or forties who received the YFV17D yellow fever vaccine. CDR3 protein: CSARSSPTPTDTQYF. The CDR3 bases are TGCAGTGCTAGGTCTAGTCCTACCCCCACAGATACGCAGTATTTT.